A selection of T cell receptor beta chains follows, all from one sample in a study of blood T cells in healthy people across ages. From the 5' RACE reads, TCRdb called clonotypes with MiXCR, one entry per CDR3 protein. The sample has around 1,500,000 distinct CDR3 sequences; roughly 40% are singletons. The sample consisted of blood. These receptors were taken from a woman in her late teens or twenties in good health. Each CDR3 is given with its conserved first and last residue. A D gene is named only where the DNA matches it firmly. Not every row has a clone size; where given, it reads once, few, many or a size class.

j_gene | v_gene | d_gene | abundance | len | CDR3aa | CDR3nt
TRBJ2-1 | TRBV6-1 | TRBD1 | - | 16 | CASSEGQNPLYNEQFF | TGTGCCAGCAGTGAGGGACAGAACCCTCTTTACAATGAGCAGTTCTTC
TRBJ1-1 | TRBV10-1 | - | - | 12 | CASSGQATEAFF | TGCGCCAGCAGTGGCCAGGCAACTGAAGCTTTCTTT
TRBJ2-7 | TRBV10-3 | TRBD2 | - | 15 | CAIRGTSVGSYEQYF | TGTGCCATCAGGGGGACTAGCGTGGGCTCCTACGAGCAGTACTTC
TRBJ2-5 | TRBV28 | - | few | 13 | CASTFSAEETQYF | TGTGCCAGCACCTTCTCAGCAGAAGAGACCCAGTACTTC
TRBJ1-5 | TRBV20-1 | - | - | 13 | CSARPDGDQPQHF | TGCAGTGCTAGACCGGACGGGGATCAGCCCCAGCATTTT
TRBJ1-2 | TRBV10-3 | - | many | 13 | CAISESAGSGYTF | TGTGCCATCAGTGAGTCTGCGGGGAGCGGCTACACCTTC
TRBJ2-5 | TRBV12-3/TRBV12-4 | TRBD2 | - | 14 | CASSILAGRETQYF | TGTGCCAGCAGCATACTAGCCGGGAGGGAGACCCAGTACTTC
TRBJ2-7 | TRBV2 | TRBD1 | few | 12 | CARGQGAYEQYF | TGTGCCAGAGGACAGGGGGCCTACGAGCAGTACTTC
TRBJ1-2 | TRBV5-1 | - | few | 15 | CASSLSGTAAYGYTF | TGCGCCAGCAGCTTATCCGGGACGGCAGCTTATGGCTACACCTTC
TRBJ2-3 | TRBV27 | - | - | 15 | CTSSKLHSPTDTQYF | TGTACCAGCAGTAAACTCCATTCACCCACAGATACGCAGTATTTT
TRBJ2-3 | TRBV4-1 | TRBD2 | - | 17 | CASSWGELAASTDTQYF | TGCGCCAGCAGCTGGGGGGAGCTAGCGGCTAGCACAGATACGCAGTATTTT
TRBJ1-2 | TRBV5-6 | - | - | 14 | CASSLRHGNYGYTF | TGTGCCAGCAGCTTGAGGCATGGGAACTATGGCTACACCTTC
TRBJ2-1 | TRBV7-7 | TRBD2 | few | 15 | CASSPTSGWGDEQFF | TGTGCCAGCAGCCCGACTAGCGGATGGGGCGATGAGCAGTTCTTC
TRBJ1-4 | TRBV5-6 | - | few | 14 | CASSLEAAWEKLFF | TGTGCCAGCAGCTTGGAGGCGGCTTGGGAAAAACTGTTTTTT
TRBJ2-7 | TRBV12-3/TRBV12-4 | - | - | 12 | CASSNTGWEQYF | TGTGCCAGCAGCAATACAGGGTGGGAGCAGTACTTC
TRBJ2-1 | TRBV2 | TRBD2 | - | 15 | CASSAVAGQYNEQFF | TGTGCCAGCAGTGCGGTAGCGGGCCAGTACAATGAGCAGTTCTTC
TRBJ1-5 | TRBV3-1 | - | - | 14 | CASSRGTSKQPQHF | TGTGCCAGCAGCCGAGGGACCAGCAAACAGCCCCAGCATTTT
TRBJ2-5 | TRBV5-4 | - | - | 14 | CASSLARAEETQYF | TGTGCCAGCAGCTTGGCCAGGGCAGAAGAGACCCAGTACTTC
TRBJ2-1 | TRBV27 | TRBD2 | - | 14 | CASIPAGGRVEQFF | TGTGCCAGCATTCCTGCGGGAGGGCGGGTTGAGCAGTTCTTC
TRBJ2-3 | TRBV20-1 | - | - | 13 | CSASGITPDTQYF | TGCAGTGCTAGCGGCATCACCCCAGATACGCAGTATTTT
TRBJ2-7 | TRBV6-2/TRBV6-3 | - | few | 13 | CAGSRAGSYEQYF | TGTGCCGGGAGTCGAGCAGGGAGCTACGAGCAGTACTTC
TRBJ2-6 | TRBV2 | - | few | 16 | CASSQTGNSGANVLTF | TGTGCCAGCAGCCAGACAGGCAACTCTGGGGCCAACGTCCTGACTTTC
TRBJ2-7 | TRBV12-3/TRBV12-4 | - | - | 12 | CASSNGADEQYF | TGTGCCAGCAGCAACGGGGCGGACGAGCAGTACTTC
TRBJ2-3 | TRBV6-1 | TRBD1 | few | 16 | CASSDPPGTGTDTQYF | TGTGCCAGCAGTGACCCTCCCGGGACAGGCACAGATACGCAGTATTTT
TRBJ2-2 | TRBV10-3 | - | - | 14 | CAISEPIGTGELFF | TGTGCCATCAGTGAGCCGATTGGGACAGGGGAGCTGTTTTTT
TRBJ2-7 | TRBV11-2 | TRBD2 | few | 15 | CASSSLTSGAYEQYF | TGTGCCAGCAGCTCCCTTACTAGCGGGGCCTACGAGCAGTACTTC